This T cell receptor beta chain was recorded in a study of shared clonotypes between healthy human individuals. For the study at large: Sampling drew on donors who were a couple of women and a few men aged 18 to 49. Study results and limitations: Limited genetic and exposure-history diversity came from having few donors.

Naive CD8 cells comprised CD45RO-negative, CCR7-positively selected cells, excluding terminally differentiated effector memory CD45RA+ cells. CDR3 length equals 12 residues. CDR1 is MNHEY and CDR2 is SMNVEV in the germline V gene (reference sequence). J gave up 6 bases and V 10 bases, and 7 bases lay outside the gene matches. Methods used by the authors: Filtering was not the same, since immunoSEQ gave junction-only sequences without quality scores. TCRdb's copy holds only in-frame clones and misses some; the assay was immunoSEQ multiplex PCR. V and J calls and clone size come straight from that table; D and trimming were deduced from the DNA. The sample includes about 2.2 million clones, about 93% of them seen just once. About this clone: Its matching antigen is unknown.

Sequenced material: naive CD8+ T cells from PBMCs. This sequence joins TRBV27 and TRBJ1-2; 8 bases are shared with TRBD1. The receptor was isolated from a young man in good health. Some clones in this sample may be carry-over from other donors' samples. CDR3: CATADRVDGYTF. CDR3 coding DNA: TGTGCCACCGCGGACAGGGTTGATGGCTACACCTTC.